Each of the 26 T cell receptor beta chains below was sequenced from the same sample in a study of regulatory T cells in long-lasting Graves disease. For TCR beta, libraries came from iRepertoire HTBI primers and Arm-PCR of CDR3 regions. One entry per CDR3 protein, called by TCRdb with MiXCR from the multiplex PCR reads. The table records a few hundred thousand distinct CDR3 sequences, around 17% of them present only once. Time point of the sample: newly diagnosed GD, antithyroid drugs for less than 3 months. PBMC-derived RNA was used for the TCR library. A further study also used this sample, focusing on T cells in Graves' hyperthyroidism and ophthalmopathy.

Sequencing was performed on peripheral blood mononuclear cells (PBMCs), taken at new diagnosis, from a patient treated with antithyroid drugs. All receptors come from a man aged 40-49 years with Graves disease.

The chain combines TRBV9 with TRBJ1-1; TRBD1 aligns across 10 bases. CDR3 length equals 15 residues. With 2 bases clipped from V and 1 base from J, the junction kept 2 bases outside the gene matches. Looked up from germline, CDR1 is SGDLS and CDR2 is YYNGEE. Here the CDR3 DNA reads TGTGCCAGCAGCGTTAGGGACAGGGGGAACACTGAAGCTTTCTTT. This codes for CASSVRDRGNTEAFF.

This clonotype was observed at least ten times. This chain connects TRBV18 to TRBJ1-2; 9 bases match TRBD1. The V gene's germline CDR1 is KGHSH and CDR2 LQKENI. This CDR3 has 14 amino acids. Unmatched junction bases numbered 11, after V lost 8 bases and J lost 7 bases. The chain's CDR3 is CASLAGTGRFGYTF. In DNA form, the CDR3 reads TGTGCCAGCCTGGCCGGGACAGGGAGGTTTGGCTACACCTTC. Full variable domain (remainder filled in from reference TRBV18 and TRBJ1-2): NAGVMQNPRHLVRRRGQEARLRCSPMKGHSHVYWYRQLPEEGLKFMVYLQKENIIDESGMPKERFSAEFPKEGPSILRIQQVVRGDSAAYFCASLAGTGRFGYTFGSGTRLTVV.

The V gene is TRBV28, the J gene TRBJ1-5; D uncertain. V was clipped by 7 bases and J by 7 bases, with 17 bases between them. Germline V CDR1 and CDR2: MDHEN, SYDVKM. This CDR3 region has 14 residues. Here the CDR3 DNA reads TGTGCCAGCAAAAGTTACACGCCGAGGCAGCCCCAGCATTTT. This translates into CASKSYTPRQPQHF.

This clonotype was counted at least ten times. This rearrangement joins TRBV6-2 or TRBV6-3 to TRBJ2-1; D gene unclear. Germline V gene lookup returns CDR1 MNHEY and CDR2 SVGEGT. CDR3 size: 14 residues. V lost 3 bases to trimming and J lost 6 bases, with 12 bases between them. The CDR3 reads CASSYTSPGNEQFF. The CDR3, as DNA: TGTGCCAGCAGTTATACCTCCCCGGGCAATGAGCAGTTCTTC.

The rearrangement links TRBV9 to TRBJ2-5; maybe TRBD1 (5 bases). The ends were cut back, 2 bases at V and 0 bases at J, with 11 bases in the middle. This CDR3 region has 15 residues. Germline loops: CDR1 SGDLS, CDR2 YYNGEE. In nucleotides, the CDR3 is TGTGCCAGCAGCGTGGGGCAGCTGTACCAAGAGACCCAGTACTTC. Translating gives CASSVGQLYQETQYF.

The CDR3 loop is CASRRGYTEAFF. In DNA form, the CDR3 reads TGTGCCAGCAGAAGGGGATACACTGAAGCTTTCTTT. The chain links TRBV7-9 to TRBJ1-1, with D possibly TRBD1 on 5 matching bases. Trimming left V 6 bases short and J 3 bases short, with 8 bases between. The germline CDR1 and CDR2 sequences are SEHNR and FQNEAQ (reference sequence). The CDR3 extends over 12 amino acids.

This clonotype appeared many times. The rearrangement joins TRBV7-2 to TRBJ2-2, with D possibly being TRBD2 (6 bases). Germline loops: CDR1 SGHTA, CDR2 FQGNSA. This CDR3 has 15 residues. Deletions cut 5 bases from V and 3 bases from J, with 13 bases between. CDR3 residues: CASSPRDSYTGELFF. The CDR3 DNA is TGTGCCAGCAGCCCTAGGGACTCGTACACCGGGGAGCTGTTTTTT.

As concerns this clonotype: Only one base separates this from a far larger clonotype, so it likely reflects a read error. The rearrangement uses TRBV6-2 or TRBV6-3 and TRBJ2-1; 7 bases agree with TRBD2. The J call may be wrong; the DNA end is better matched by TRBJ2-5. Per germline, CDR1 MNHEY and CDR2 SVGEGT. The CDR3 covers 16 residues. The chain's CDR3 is CASSYWSGGYQKTQYF. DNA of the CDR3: TGTGCCAGCAGTTACTGGTCCGGGGGGTACCAAAAGACCCAGTACTTC.

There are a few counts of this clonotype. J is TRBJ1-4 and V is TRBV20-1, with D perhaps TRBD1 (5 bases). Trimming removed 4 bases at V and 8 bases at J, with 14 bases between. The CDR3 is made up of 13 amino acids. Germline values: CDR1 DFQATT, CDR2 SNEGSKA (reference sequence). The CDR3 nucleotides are TGCAGTGCTATTGGCCAGGGTGGAGAAAAACTGTTTTTT. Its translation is CSAIGQGGEKLFF.

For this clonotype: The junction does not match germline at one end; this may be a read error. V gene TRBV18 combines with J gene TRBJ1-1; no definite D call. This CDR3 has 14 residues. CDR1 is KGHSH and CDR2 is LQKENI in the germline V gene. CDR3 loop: CAISPPAVGTEAFF. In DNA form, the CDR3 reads TGTGCCATCTCACCACCAGCGGTGGGCACTGAAGCTTTCTTT.

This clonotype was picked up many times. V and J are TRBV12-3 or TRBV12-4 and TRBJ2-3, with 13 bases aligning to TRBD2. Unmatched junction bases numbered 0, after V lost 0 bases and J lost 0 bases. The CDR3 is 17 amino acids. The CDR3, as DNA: TGTGCCAGCAGTTTAGCGGGACTAGCGGGGAGCACAGATACGCAGTATTTT. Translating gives CASSLAGLAGSTDTQYF.

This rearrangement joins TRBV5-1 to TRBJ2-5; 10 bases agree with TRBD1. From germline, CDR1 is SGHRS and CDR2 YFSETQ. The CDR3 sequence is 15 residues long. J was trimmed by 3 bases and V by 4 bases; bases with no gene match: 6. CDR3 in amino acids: CASSVDGTGEETQYF. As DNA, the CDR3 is TGCGCCAGCAGCGTTGACGGGACAGGGGAAGAGACCCAGTACTTC.

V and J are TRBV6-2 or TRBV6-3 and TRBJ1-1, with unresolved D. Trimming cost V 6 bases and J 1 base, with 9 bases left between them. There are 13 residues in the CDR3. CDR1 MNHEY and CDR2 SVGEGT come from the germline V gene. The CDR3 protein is CASRLMGNTEAFF. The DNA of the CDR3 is TGTGCCAGCAGGCTAATGGGGAACACTGAAGCTTTCTTT.

DNA of the CDR3: TGTGCCAGCAGCCCACTAGCGGGGGGGAAAGGGACCCAGTACTTC. Translating gives CASSPLAGGKGTQYF. The chain couples TRBV7-2 to TRBJ2-5, with 13 bases fitting TRBD2. The CDR3 extends over 15 amino acids. Per germline, CDR1 SGHTA and CDR2 FQGNSA. Trimming at V came to 5 bases and at J to 7 bases, leaving 7 bases not matched to a gene.

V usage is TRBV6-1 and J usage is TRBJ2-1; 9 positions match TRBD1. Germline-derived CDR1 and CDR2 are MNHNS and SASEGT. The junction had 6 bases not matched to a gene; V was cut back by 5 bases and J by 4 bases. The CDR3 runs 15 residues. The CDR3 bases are TGTGCCAGCAGTCCGGACGGACAGGGGTACAATGAGCAGTTCTTC. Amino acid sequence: CASSPDGQGYNEQFF.

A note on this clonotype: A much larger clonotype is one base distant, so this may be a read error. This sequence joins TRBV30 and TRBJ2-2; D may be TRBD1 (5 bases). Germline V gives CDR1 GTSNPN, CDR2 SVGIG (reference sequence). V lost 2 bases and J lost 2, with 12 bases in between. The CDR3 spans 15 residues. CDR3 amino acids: CAWSTRTPNTGELFF. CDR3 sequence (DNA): TGTGCCTGGAGTACGCGGACACCTAACACCGGGGAGCTGTTTTTT.

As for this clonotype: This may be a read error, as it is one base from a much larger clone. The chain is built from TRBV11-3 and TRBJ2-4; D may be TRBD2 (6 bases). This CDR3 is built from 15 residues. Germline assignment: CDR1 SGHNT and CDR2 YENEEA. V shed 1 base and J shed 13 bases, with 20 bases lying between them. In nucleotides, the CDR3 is TGTGCCAGCAGCTTAGGCGGACTGACAAGGGAGGCCCAGTACTTC. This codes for CASSLGGLTREAQYF.

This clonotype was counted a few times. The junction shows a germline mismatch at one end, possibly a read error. The CDR3 here is CASSYASGLNTGAFF. The DNA for the CDR3 is TGTGCCAGCAGTTACGCATCGGGACTGAACACTGGAGCTTTCTTT. The V and J genes are TRBV6-2 or TRBV6-3 and TRBJ1-1; possible D gene TRBD1, 5 bases. The CDR3 has 15 amino acids. Germline CDR1 reads MNHEY; CDR2 reads SVGEGT.

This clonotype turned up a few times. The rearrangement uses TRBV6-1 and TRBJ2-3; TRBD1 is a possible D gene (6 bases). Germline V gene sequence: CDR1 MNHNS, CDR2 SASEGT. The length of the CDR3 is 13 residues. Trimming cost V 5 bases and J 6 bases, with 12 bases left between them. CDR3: CASSTQGADTQYF. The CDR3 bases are TGTGCCAGCAGTACACAGGGAGCCGATACGCAGTATTTT.

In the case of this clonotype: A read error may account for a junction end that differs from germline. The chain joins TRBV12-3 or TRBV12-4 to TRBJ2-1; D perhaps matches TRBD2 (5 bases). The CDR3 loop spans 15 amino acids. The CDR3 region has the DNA TGTGCCAGCAGTCTAGCAAACACAGTTTTAAATGAGCAGTTCTTC. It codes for CASSLANTVLNEQFF.

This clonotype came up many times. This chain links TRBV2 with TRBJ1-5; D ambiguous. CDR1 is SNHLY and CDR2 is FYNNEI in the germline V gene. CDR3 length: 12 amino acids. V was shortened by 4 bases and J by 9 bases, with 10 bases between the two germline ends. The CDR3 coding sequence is TGTGCCAGCAGTGCCTCTCTTGGGCCCCAGCATTTT. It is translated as CASSASLGPQHF.

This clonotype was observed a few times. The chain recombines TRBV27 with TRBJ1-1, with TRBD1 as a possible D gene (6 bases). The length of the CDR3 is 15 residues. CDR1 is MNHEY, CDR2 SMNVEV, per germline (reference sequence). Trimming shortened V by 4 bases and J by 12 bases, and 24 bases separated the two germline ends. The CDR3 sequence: CASSSPGGALVATFF. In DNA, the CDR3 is TGTGCCAGCAGTTCGCCTGGGGGCGCCTTGGTCGCGACTTTCTTT.

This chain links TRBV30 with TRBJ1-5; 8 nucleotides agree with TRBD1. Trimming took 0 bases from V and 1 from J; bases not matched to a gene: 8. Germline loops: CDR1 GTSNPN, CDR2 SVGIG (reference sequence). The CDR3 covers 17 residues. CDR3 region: CAWSVGDRSNSNQPQHF. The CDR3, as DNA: TGTGCCTGGAGTGTAGGGGACAGGTCGAACAGCAATCAGCCCCAGCATTTT.

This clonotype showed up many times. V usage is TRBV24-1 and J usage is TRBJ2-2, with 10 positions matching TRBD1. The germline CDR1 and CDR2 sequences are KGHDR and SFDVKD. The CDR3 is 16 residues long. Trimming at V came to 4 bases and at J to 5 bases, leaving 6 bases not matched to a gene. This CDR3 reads CATSDAGTGVTGELFF. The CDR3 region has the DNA TGTGCCACCAGTGACGCCGGGACAGGGGTTACCGGGGAGCTGTTTTTT.

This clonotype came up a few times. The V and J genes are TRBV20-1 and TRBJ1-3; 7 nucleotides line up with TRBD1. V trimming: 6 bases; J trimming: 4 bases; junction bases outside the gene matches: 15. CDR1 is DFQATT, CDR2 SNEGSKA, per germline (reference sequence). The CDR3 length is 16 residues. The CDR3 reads CSAQGGGGGVGNTIYF. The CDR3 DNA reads TGCAGTGCCCAGGGGGGTGGAGGGGGCGTGGGAAACACCATATATTTT.

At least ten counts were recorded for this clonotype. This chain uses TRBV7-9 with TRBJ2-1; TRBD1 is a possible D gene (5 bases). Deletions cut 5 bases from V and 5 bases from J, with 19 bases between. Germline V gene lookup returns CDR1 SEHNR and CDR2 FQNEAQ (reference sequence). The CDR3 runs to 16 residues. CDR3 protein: CASSPNSGWTNNEQFF. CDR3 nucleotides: TGTGCCAGCAGCCCCAATTCAGGGTGGACAAACAATGAGCAGTTCTTC.